The 32 T cell receptor beta chains presented below share a single source sample, sequenced in a study of blood T cell repertoires in COVID-19. TCRdb's copy holds only in-frame clones and misses some; the assay was immunoSEQ multiplex PCR. This table has roughly 280,000 clones, around 93% appearing once. The sample comprised PBMCs or T cells enriched from blood (not recorded which). All receptors come from a man aged 40-50 years who had been exposed to COVID-19.

The chain recombines TRBV12-3 or TRBV12-4 with TRBJ1-1; D is undetermined. The CDR3 is made up of 13 amino acids. The germline V and J ends were trimmed by 3 bases and 5 bases, with 10 bases remaining between them. CDR3 residues: CASSFVPGTEAFF. For the CDR3, the DNA is TGTGCCAGCAGTTTTGTTCCGGGAACTGAAGCTTTCTTT.

This chain links TRBV9 with TRBJ2-1; D unclear. The CDR3 loop spans 12 amino acids. Trimming left V 0 bases short and J 7 bases short, with 5 bases between. CDR1 and CDR2 (germline): SGDLS, YYNGEE. The CDR3 is CASSVAENEQFF. In DNA, the CDR3 is TGTGCCAGCAGCGTAGCGGAGAATGAGCAGTTCTTC. Full variable domain (rest looked up from reference TRBV9 and TRBJ2-1): DSGVTQTPKHLITATGQRVTLRCSPRSGDLSVYWYQQSLDQGLQFLIQYYNGEERAKGNILERFSAQQFPDLHSELNLSSLELGDSALYFCASSVAENEQFFGPGTRLTVL.

The chain recombines TRBV30 with TRBJ1-2, with TRBD1 matching 10 bases. With 4 bases clipped from V and 7 bases from J, the junction kept 6 bases outside the gene matches. The CDR3 contains 13 residues. In germline, CDR1 is GTSNPN, CDR2 SVGIG (reference sequence). CDR3 loop: CAWKGQGRSGYTF. The DNA for the CDR3 is TGTGCCTGGAAGGGACAGGGGAGGTCTGGCTACACCTTC.

The genes are TRBV9 and TRBJ1-5; maybe TRBD1 (5 bases). Germline V gives CDR1 SGDLS, CDR2 YYNGEE. V lost 4 bases and J lost 6, with 11 bases in between. The CDR3 is 13 amino acids. The CDR3 DNA reads as TGTGCCAGCAGCCGTCATGACAGTCAGCCCCAGCATTTT. Translated: CASSRHDSQPQHF.

J is TRBJ1-1 and V is TRBV9; D not certain. The V gene's germline CDR1 is SGDLS and CDR2 YYNGEE. Deletions cut 0 bases from V and 1 base from J, with 4 bases between. The CDR3 consists of 13 residues. This CDR3 reads CASSVEQNTEAFF. CDR3 nucleotide sequence: TGTGCCAGCAGCGTAGAACAGAACACTGAAGCTTTCTTT.

The rearrangement uses TRBV28 and TRBJ1-2; 7 nucleotides match TRBD1. Germline values: CDR1 MDHEN, CDR2 SYDVKM. The junction had 6 bases not matched to a gene; V was cut back by 5 bases and J by 3 bases. The CDR3 extends over 14 amino acids. The CDR3 DNA reads as TGTGCCAGCAGTCTAAGGGGGCGCTACTATGGCTACACCTTC. This sequence encodes CASSLRGRYYGYTF.

The V and J genes are TRBV10-1 and TRBJ1-5; D remains ambiguous. The CDR3 is 12 amino acids. With 5 bases removed from V and 8 bases from J, the gap between germline ends came to 10 bases. Germline V lookup: CDR1 WNHNN, CDR2 SYGVQD (reference sequence). The CDR3 is CASSFELEPQHF. The DNA of the CDR3 is TGCGCCAGCAGTTTTGAGTTGGAGCCCCAGCATTTT.

The V gene is TRBV7-9, the J gene TRBJ2-3; 11 bases align to TRBD2. Per the germline V gene, CDR1 is SEHNR and CDR2 is FQNEAQ (reference sequence). V lost 5 bases, J lost 6 bases, and 7 bases stayed unmatched. The CDR3 covers 15 residues. CDR3 nucleotides: TGTGCCAGCAGCGGGATAGCGGGAGGGCCGGATACGCAGTATTTT. It is translated as CASSGIAGGPDTQYF.

CDR3 DNA sequence: TGTGCCAGCAGTGGTTTAGGGGACAGGAAGAATCAGCCCCAGCATTTT. This sequence encodes CASSGLGDRKNQPQHF. This chain connects TRBV27 to TRBJ1-5, with 8 bases fitting TRBD1. CDR1 is MNHEY, CDR2 SMNVEV, per germline (reference sequence). The CDR3 contains 16 residues. Trimming took 5 bases from V and 4 from J; bases not matched to a gene: 10.

The V gene is TRBV24-1, the J gene TRBJ2-3; weak D call: TRBD1 (5 bases). Germline V lookup: CDR1 KGHDR, CDR2 SFDVKD. The CDR3 extends over 16 amino acids. V gave up 1 base and J gave up 3 bases, with 13 bases separating them. Here the CDR3 DNA reads TGTGCCACCAGTGATTTCGTGCAGGGAAGTACAGATACGCAGTATTTT. It translates to CATSDFVQGSTDTQYF.

The chain recombines TRBV30 with TRBJ1-2; tentative D call: TRBD1 (5 bases). The germline V gene has CDR1 GTSNPN and CDR2 SVGIG (reference sequence). This CDR3 region has 14 residues. Deletions cut 5 bases from V and 4 bases from J, with 17 bases between. CDR3 loop: CAWSTLGGSYGYTF. The CDR3, as DNA: TGTGCCTGGTCAACGCTCGGGGGTAGCTATGGCTACACCTTC.

The chain is built from TRBV3-1 (or the pseudogene TRBV3-2) and TRBJ2-5; 10 bases are a match to TRBD2. Looked up from germline, CDR1 is LGHDT and CDR2 is YNNKEL (reference sequence). CDR3 length equals 19 residues. The ends lost 6 bases at V and 7 bases at J; junction bases unmatched: 23. CDR3: CASRFFDRAPSGREGTQYF. CDR3 coding DNA: TGTGCCAGCAGGTTTTTTGATCGGGCGCCCAGCGGGAGGGAGGGGACCCAGTACTTC.

The chain carries TRBV14 and TRBJ2-7; 9 bases fit TRBD1. CDR3 size: 17 residues. Germline V CDR1 and CDR2: SGHDN, FVKESK. Trimming took 1 base from V and 3 from J; bases not matched to a gene: 10. This chain's CDR3 is CASSQVRFRTGDYEQYF. The CDR3 DNA sequence: TGTGCCAGCAGCCAAGTTCGTTTTAGGACAGGGGACTACGAGCAGTACTTC. Looking up the rest from reference TRBV14 and TRBJ2-7 gives the full variable domain: EAGVTQFPSHSVIEKGQTVTLRCDPISGHDNLYWYRRVMGKEIKFLLHFVKESKQDESGMPNNRFLAERTGGTYSTLKVQPAELEDSGVYFCASSQVRFRTGDYEQYFGPGTRLTVT.

This sequence joins TRBV9 and TRBJ1-2, with D hard to call. This CDR3 comprises 11 residues. The germline CDR1 and CDR2 sequences are SGDLS and YYNGEE. Deletions cut 7 bases from V and 5 bases from J, with 9 bases between. The CDR3 sequence: CASPPFYGYTF. The DNA for the CDR3 is TGTGCCAGCCCTCCCTTTTATGGCTACACCTTC.

The chain has TRBV28 and TRBJ1-5; 7 bases match TRBD1. This CDR3 comprises 14 residues. V trimming: 5 bases; J trimming: 5 bases; junction bases outside the gene matches: 6. The germline gives CDR1 MDHEN, CDR2 SYDVKM. CDR3 sequence reads: CASSETGYDQPQHF. The DNA for the CDR3 is TGTGCCAGCAGTGAGACAGGGTACGATCAGCCCCAGCATTTT.

The V call is TRBV9, the J call TRBJ2-7; perhaps TRBD2 as D (5 bases). Germline CDR1 SGDLS, CDR2 YYNGEE. V lost 4 bases and J 3 bases, leaving 17 bases between the germline ends. CDR3 size: 15 residues. DNA for the CDR3: TGTGCCAGCAGCTCCCTGGGAGCGCCCCTCTACGAGCAGTACTTC. Protein: CASSSLGAPLYEQYF.

The rearrangement links TRBV11-2 to TRBJ2-5; 7 bases align to TRBD2. V lost 5 bases and J lost 5; bases outside the gene matches: 11. Germline V gene lookup returns CDR1 SGHAT and CDR2 FQNNGV. This CDR3 comprises 15 residues. CDR3 region: CASSRDPSGRETQYF. In DNA form, the CDR3 reads TGTGCCAGCAGCAGAGACCCTAGCGGTCGGGAGACCCAGTACTTC.

The CDR3 here is CASFSGFSYNEQFF. Written as DNA, the CDR3 is TGCGCCAGCTTTAGCGGTTTCTCCTACAATGAGCAGTTCTTC. This rearrangement joins TRBV10-2 to TRBJ2-1, with a tentative D call TRBD2 (6 bases). The CDR3 runs 14 residues. Germline V lookup: CDR1 WSHSY, CDR2 SAAADI. Trimming took 8 bases from V and 0 from J, leaving 11 bases between them.

V and J are TRBV11-2 and TRBJ2-6; D might be TRBD1 (5 bases). V was shortened by 3 bases and J by 1 base, with 16 bases between the two germline ends. The V gene's germline CDR1 is SGHAT and CDR2 FQNNGV. The CDR3 loop spans 18 amino acids. CDR3 in DNA: TGTGCCAGCAGCTTGTTAATGAGTCACAGGTCTGGGGCCAACGTCCTGACTTTC. Translating it yields CASSLLMSHRSGANVLTF.

The sample holds one count of this clone. This chain connects TRBV19 to TRBJ1-2; D uncertain. This CDR3 has 12 amino acids. V lost 7 bases to trimming and J lost 8 bases, with 14 bases between them. CDR1 and CDR2 (germline): LNHDA, SQIVND (reference sequence). The CDR3 DNA sequence: TGTGCCAGTACCCCGGGTATTGAGGGCTACACCTTC. This codes for CASTPGIEGYTF.

This chain links TRBV19 with TRBJ1-1, with TRBD1 matching over 8 bases. The CDR3 consists of 16 residues. CDR1 is LNHDA and CDR2 is SQIVND in the germline V gene (reference sequence). After removal of 0 bases from V and 0 bases from J, the junction contained 3 bases not matched to a gene. CDR3 sequence: CASSIEQGAMNTEAFF. Here the CDR3 DNA reads TGTGCCAGTAGTATAGAGCAGGGGGCGATGAACACTGAAGCTTTCTTT. The variable domain in full, completed from reference TRBV19 and TRBJ1-1, reads DGGITQSPKYLFRKEGQNVTLSCEQNLNHDAMYWYRQDPGQGLRLIYYSQIVNDFQKGDIAEGYSVSREKKESFPLTVTSAQKNPTAFYLCASSIEQGAMNTEAFFGQGTRLTVV.

The rearrangement links TRBV21-1 to TRBJ1-1. TRBV21-1 is given as a pseudogene. CDR3 size: 16 residues. CDR3 residues: CASSKGGRRLNTEAFF. DNA of the CDR3: TGTGCCAGCAGCAAAGGAGGGAGGAGATTGAACACTGAAGCTTTCTTT.

The chain has TRBV7-2 and TRBJ1-4; TRBD1 aligns across 8 bases. V shed 4 bases, J shed 0 bases, and the junction held 4 bases outside the gene matches. The germline CDR1 and CDR2 sequences are SGHTA and FQGNSA. The CDR3 runs to 16 residues. The CDR3 loop reads CASSSEQGATNEKLFF. In DNA form, the CDR3 reads TGTGCCAGCAGCTCGGAACAGGGGGCAACTAATGAAAAACTGTTTTTT.

The CDR3 loop is CASSVPQGSTDTQYF. CDR3 nucleotides: TGCGCCAGCAGCGTTCCCCAGGGGAGCACAGATACGCAGTATTTT. V usage is TRBV5-1 and J usage is TRBJ2-3, with D possibly being TRBD1 (6 bases). The CDR3 is 15 amino acids. The germline gives CDR1 SGHRS, CDR2 YFSETQ. Trimming shortened V by 4 bases and J by 0 bases, and 12 bases separated the two germline ends.

This clone has only a few counts. The V and J genes are TRBV3-1 (or the pseudogene TRBV3-2) and TRBJ2-2; D is possibly TRBD1 (6 bases). The CDR3 totals 17 residues. Germline CDR1 LGHDT, CDR2 YNNKEL (reference sequence). Trimming removed 0 bases from V and 1 base from J, with 12 bases in between. CDR3 sequence reads: CASSQDQIRGNTGELFF. In DNA form, the CDR3 reads TGTGCCAGCAGCCAAGATCAAATCAGGGGGAACACCGGGGAGCTGTTTTTT.

This sequence joins TRBV21-1 and TRBJ1-5; the table's D gene call, TRBD1, was not cross checked with the DNA. TRBV21-1 corresponds to a pseudogene. The CDR3 runs 17 residues. The CDR3, as DNA: TGTGCCAGCACCCCCCGCCGGACAGGGAGGGGAAATCAGCCCCAGCATTTT. Translation: CASTPRRTGRGNQPQHF.

V is TRBV6-5 and J is TRBJ1-1, with 8 bases that match TRBD1. This CDR3 has 14 amino acids. V lost 7 bases and J lost 4; bases outside the gene matches: 8. CDR1 MNHEY and CDR2 SVGAGI come from the germline V gene. CDR3 loop: CASTPGRGLTEAFF. In DNA form, the CDR3 reads TGTGCCAGCACCCCCGGCAGGGGGCTCACTGAAGCTTTCTTT.

The CDR3 DNA reads TGTGCCACCAGTGATCCTGGACTAGCGGAGGACAATGAGCAGTTCTTC. It translates to CATSDPGLAEDNEQFF. The chain recombines TRBV24-1 with TRBJ2-1; 10 nucleotides align to TRBD2. V lost 3 bases to trimming and J lost 5 bases; unmatched junction nucleotides: 6. Germline V CDR1 and CDR2: KGHDR, SFDVKD. CDR3 length equals 16 residues.

The chain joins TRBV9 to TRBJ2-1; 9 bases map to TRBD2. Germline V gene sequence: CDR1 SGDLS, CDR2 YYNGEE. CDR3 length equals 15 residues. J gave up 4 bases and V 0 bases, and 2 bases lay outside the gene matches. CDR3 region: CASSVDGLAYNEQFF. CDR3 in DNA: TGTGCCAGCAGCGTAGACGGACTAGCGTACAATGAGCAGTTCTTC.

The CDR3 sequence: CASSPSRGTDTQYF. The CDR3 DNA reads TGTGCCAGCTCACCGTCCAGGGGCACAGATACGCAGTATTTT. V and J are TRBV18 and TRBJ2-3; D might be TRBD1 (5 bases). The CDR3 loop spans 14 amino acids. Germline assignment: CDR1 KGHSH and CDR2 LQKENI. Trimming cost V 3 bases and J 1 base, with 8 bases left between them.

The chain joins TRBV13 to TRBJ1-1; TRBD1 is a possible D gene (5 bases). In germline, CDR1 is PRHDT, CDR2 FYEKMQ (reference sequence). The CDR3 spans 15 residues. V was shortened by 5 bases and J by 2 bases, with 15 bases between the two germline ends. This CDR3 is CASSRLGGVNTEAFF. DNA of the CDR3: TGTGCCAGCAGCAGACTAGGAGGGGTCAACACTGAAGCTTTCTTT.

The gene calls are TRBV5-1 and TRBJ2-3; possibly TRBD2 for D (6 bases). The V end was cut by 4 bases, the J end by 2 bases, with 14 bases between. Germline V gene sequence: CDR1 SGHRS, CDR2 YFSETQ. CDR3 length: 15 residues. CDR3 sequence: CASSDGSGYTDTQYF. CDR3 coding DNA: TGCGCCAGCAGCGATGGTAGCGGCTACACAGATACGCAGTATTTT.